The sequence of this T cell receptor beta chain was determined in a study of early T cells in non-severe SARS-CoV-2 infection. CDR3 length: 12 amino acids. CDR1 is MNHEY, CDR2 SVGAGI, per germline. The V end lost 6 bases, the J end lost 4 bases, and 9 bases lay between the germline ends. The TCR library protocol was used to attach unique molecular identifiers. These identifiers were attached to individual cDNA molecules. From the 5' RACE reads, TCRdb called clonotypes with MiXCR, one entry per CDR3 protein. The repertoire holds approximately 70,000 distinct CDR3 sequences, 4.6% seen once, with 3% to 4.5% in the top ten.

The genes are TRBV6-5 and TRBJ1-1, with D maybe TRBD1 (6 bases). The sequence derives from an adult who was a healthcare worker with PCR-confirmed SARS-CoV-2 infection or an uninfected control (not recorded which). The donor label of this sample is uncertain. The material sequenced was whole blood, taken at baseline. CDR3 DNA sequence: TGTGCCAGCAGCCCAGGGGTCACTGAAGCTTTCTTT. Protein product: CASSPGVTEAFF.